Listed here are 28 T cell receptor beta chains from one sample, sequenced in a study of blood T cells in healthy people across ages (dated by TCRdb to the mid-2010s). Libraries were prepared through 5' RACE. TCRdb records Illumina HiSeq 2500 as the sequencer. The second PCR ran for roughly 7 to 12 cycles and used a J-beta primer mix along with a sample-barcoded 5' primer. TCRdb handled the public reads itself, with Q25 trimming in fastp and clone calling in MiXCR, and kept productive beta chains. Rows with one shared CDR3 protein collapse into an entry with the most common genes and DNA. The sample includes roughly 800,000 distinct CDR3 sequences, with roughly 24% observed a single time. The ten largest account for about 2.9% of the sample. The data were also submitted as part of a second study, on T cells of mothers and their children.

Sequenced sample: blood. The receptor set was obtained from a boy between 10 and 17 years old in good health.

The V and J genes are TRBV12-3 or TRBV12-4 and TRBJ2-2; 10 nucleotides align to TRBD1. The CDR3 runs to 15 residues. J lost 6 bases, V lost 7 bases, and 8 bases had no gene match. The CDR3 nucleotides read TGTGCCAGCACAATTTCGGGACAGGGGTCCGGGGAGCTGTTTTTT. Its protein product is CASTISGQGSGELFF.

This clonotype was seen only a few times. This could be a read error, since a much larger clone is one nucleotide away. This chain connects TRBV3-1 to TRBJ1-1; a weak D match, TRBD1 (5 bases). Germline V gene lookup returns CDR1 LGHDT and CDR2 YNNKEL (reference sequence). This CDR3 comprises 12 residues. CDR3 nucleotide sequence: TGTGCCAGCAGCCCAGGGAACACTGAAGCTCTCTTT. It encodes CASSPGNTEALF.

This clonotype was detected only a few times. This chain connects TRBV27 to TRBJ2-1, with a weak D call TRBD1 (6 bases). CDR1 and CDR2 from the germline V gene are MNHEY and SMNVEV (reference sequence). This CDR3 spans 14 amino acids. V was pared by 8 bases and J by 1 base, with 12 bases between. The CDR3 loop is CASGTGLSYNEQFF. CDR3 nucleotide sequence: TGTGCCAGCGGAACAGGGTTGTCCTACAATGAGCAGTTCTTC.

This clonotype has just a few counts. The chain uses TRBV20-1 and TRBJ2-5; TRBD1 agrees at 9 bases. The CDR3 covers 13 residues. Germline CDR1 DFQATT, CDR2 SNEGSKA (reference sequence). V shed 5 bases, J shed 1 base, and the junction held 2 bases outside the gene matches. DNA of the CDR3: TGCAGTGCTCGGACAGGGGTCCAAGAGACCCAGTACTTC. Protein: CSARTGVQETQYF.

This clonotype occurred a few times. This sequence joins TRBV5-1 and TRBJ1-4, with D uncertain. The germline V gene encodes CDR1 SGHRS and CDR2 YFSETQ. V was clipped by 1 base and J by 5 bases, with 9 bases between them. The CDR3 spans 14 residues. DNA for the CDR3: TGCGCCAGCAGCTTGCAAGGAGAGAATGAAAAACTGTTTTTT. Protein sequence: CASSLQGENEKLFF.

The rearrangement links TRBV3-1 to TRBJ1-1; D unclear. CDR3 length: 14 residues. The germline V gene encodes CDR1 LGHDT and CDR2 YNNKEL (reference sequence). Trimming shortened V by 5 bases and J by 1 base, and 11 bases separated the two germline ends. CDR3 sequence reads: CASSVSVRNTEAFF. CDR3 DNA: TGTGCCAGCAGCGTTTCGGTTAGGAACACTGAAGCTTTCTTT.

This clonotype was detected only a few times. This chain joins TRBV10-3 and TRBJ2-5; D may match TRBD1 or TRBD2 (6 bases each). From germline, CDR1 is ENHRY and CDR2 SYGVKD. Deletions cut 3 bases from V and 5 bases from J, with 16 bases between. This CDR3 is 15 amino acids long. The CDR3: CAISDGGPAGETQYF. DNA for the CDR3: TGTGCCATCAGTGACGGGGGCCCAGCCGGGGAGACCCAGTACTTC.

The table lists this clonotype with a few counts. The rearrangement links TRBV20-1 to TRBJ2-5, with D possibly being TRBD2 (7 bases). The germline V and J ends were trimmed by 6 bases and 4 bases, with 24 bases remaining between them. This CDR3 is built from 16 residues. The germline CDR1 and CDR2 sequences are DFQATT and SNEGSKA (reference sequence). The CDR3 region is CSAQPFGEGVGETQYF. The CDR3 DNA reads TGCAGTGCCCAACCCTTTGGGGAGGGGGTGGGAGAGACCCAGTACTTC.

This clonotype has more than one count but fewer than ten. The V and J genes are TRBV12-3 or TRBV12-4 and TRBJ2-4; D uncertain. Between the trimmed V and J ends, which lost 5 bases and 2 bases, there was a span of 16 bases. The CDR3 has 16 residues. CDR3 region: CASSLLGLNPKNIQYF. CDR3 nucleotide sequence: TGTGCCAGCAGTCTCCTAGGGCTCAACCCCAAAAACATTCAGTACTTC.

V usage is TRBV6-2 or TRBV6-3 and J usage is TRBJ2-7; D gene ambiguous. The CDR3 length is 15 residues. Deletions cut 4 bases from V and 0 bases from J, with 13 bases between. CDR1 and CDR2 from the germline V gene are MNHEY and SVGEGT. The CDR3 region has the DNA TGTGCCAGCAGTTCCCCCTCTGGGCGCTCCTACGAGCAGTACTTC. This gives the protein CASSSPSGRSYEQYF.

The chain joins TRBV7-3 to TRBJ2-5; the match to TRBD1 covers 9 bases. V was pared by 7 bases and J by 4 bases, with 4 bases of the junction left unmatched. The CDR3 has 13 residues. Looked up from germline, CDR1 is SGHTA and CDR2 is FQGTGA. For the CDR3, the DNA is TGTGCCAGCAACCAGGACAGGGGAGAGACCCAGTACTTC. Amino acids: CASNQDRGETQYF.

This clonotype was seen a handful of times. The V and J genes are TRBV29-1 and TRBJ2-1; either TRBD1 or TRBD2 may supply D (6 bases each). The CDR3 is made up of 16 amino acids. Germline CDR1 is SQVTM and CDR2 is ANQGSEA. With 5 bases removed from V and 1 base from J, the gap between germline ends came to 18 bases. CDR3 sequence reads: CSVLGGRRESYNEQFF. The CDR3 DNA is TGCAGCGTTCTAGGGGGGAGGCGAGAGTCCTACAATGAGCAGTTCTTC.

The chain carries TRBV9 and TRBJ2-2; the D gene is possibly TRBD1 (5 bases). CDR1 is SGDLS, CDR2 YYNGEE, per germline. V dropped 0 bases and J dropped 0 bases, with 9 bases sitting between them. The CDR3 runs 16 residues. CDR3 DNA sequence: TGTGCCAGCAGCGTAGGGACACCAACGAACACCGGGGAGCTGTTTTTT. Amino acid sequence: CASSVGTPTNTGELFF.

This clonotype came up a few times. The chain has TRBV6-2 or TRBV6-3 and TRBJ2-5; 7 nucleotides agree with TRBD2. This CDR3 has 14 residues. The V gene end was trimmed by 0 bases and the J gene end by 5 bases; junction bases not matched to a gene: 3. Germline loops: CDR1 MNHEY, CDR2 SVGEGT. In nucleotides, the CDR3 is TGTGCCAGCAGTTACTCGCAGGGAGGGGAGACCCAGTACTTC. Residues: CASSYSQGGETQYF.

The chain has TRBV20-1 and TRBJ2-5; tentatively, D is TRBD1 (6 bases). CDR1 and CDR2 from the germline V gene are DFQATT and SNEGSKA (reference sequence). The CDR3 is 15 amino acids. V lost 0 bases and J 5 bases, leaving 16 bases between the germline ends. The CDR3 reads CSARDHRQGWETQYF. The DNA for the CDR3 is TGCAGTGCTAGAGATCATAGGCAGGGGTGGGAGACCCAGTACTTC.

This clonotype was picked up a small number of times. The J gene is TRBJ1-1, the V gene TRBV12-3 or TRBV12-4, with D perhaps matching TRBD1 (6 bases). The CDR3 contains 14 residues. The V end lost 7 bases, the J end lost 1 base, and 13 bases lay between the germline ends. CDR3 region: CASKSAGANTEAFF. In nucleotides, the CDR3 is TGTGCCAGCAAGAGCGCAGGGGCGAACACTGAAGCTTTCTTT.

With regard to this clonotype: A read error may produce the germline difference seen at one junction end. The CDR3 protein is CTSSSGTRGEQYF. The CDR3 nucleotides read TGTACCAGCAGTTCAGGGACTCGGGGCGAGCAGTACTTC. The chain employs TRBV12-3 or TRBV12-4 and TRBJ2-5; a possible D gene is TRBD2 (6 bases). The J call may be mistaken, given a closer DNA end match to TRBJ2-7. There are 13 residues in the CDR3.

The chain uses TRBV13 and TRBJ2-5; TRBD1 matches 8 bases. The DNA end is a closer match to TRBJ2-7, so the J assignment may be wrong. The germline CDR1 and CDR2 sequences are PRHDT and FYEKMQ (reference sequence). This CDR3 is built from 14 residues. CDR3 nucleotides: TGTGCCAGCAGCGAGGACAGGGTCTCCTACGAGCAGTACTTC. Translated: CASSEDRVSYEQYF.

V is TRBV5-5 and J is TRBJ2-3, with D unresolved. The V gene lost 0 bases and the J gene lost 5 bases, with 10 bases spanning the gap. The CDR3 covers 14 residues. Germline V CDR1 and CDR2: SGHKS, YYEKEE (reference sequence). The CDR3 loop is CASSLGVLGDTQYF. The CDR3 DNA is TGTGCCAGCAGCTTGGGGGTATTAGGAGATACGCAGTATTTT.

This clonotype was detected a few times. The chain combines TRBV27 with TRBJ1-2; TRBD1 matches 9 bases. CDR1 is MNHEY and CDR2 is SMNVEV in the germline V gene (reference sequence). With V trimmed by 3 bases and J by 10 bases, 6 bases remained unmatched. The CDR3 sequence is 13 residues long. This CDR3 is CASSFRTGVDYTF. CDR3 nucleotides: TGTGCCAGCAGTTTCAGGACAGGGGTGGACTACACCTTC.

This clonotype has just a few counts. The chain has TRBV3-1 and TRBJ1-4; 9 bases match TRBD1. This CDR3 is built from 16 residues. The V gene's germline CDR1 is LGHDT and CDR2 YNNKEL (reference sequence). Trimming cost V 0 bases and J 5 bases; bases outside gene matches: 4. CDR3 DNA sequence: TGTGCCAGCAGCCAAGACGGCGGGACAGGGAATGAAAAACTGTTTTTT. This gives the protein CASSQDGGTGNEKLFF.

The DNA of the CDR3 is TGCAGTGCTAGGAGCTTGGCGGGGACATACGAGCAGTACTTC. It translates to CSARSLAGTYEQYF. The chain is built from TRBV20-1 and TRBJ2-7, with D perhaps assigned TRBD1 or TRBD2 (6 bases each). This CDR3 is 14 amino acids long. Germline loops: CDR1 DFQATT, CDR2 SNEGSKA (reference sequence). V lost 3 bases, J lost 4 bases, and 16 bases lay in between.

This clonotype came up a few times. The chain combines TRBV13 with TRBJ2-3, with TRBD2 matching 11 bases. This CDR3 spans 16 amino acids. Losses at the gene ends were 4 bases for V and 6 bases for J; bases not matched to a gene: 9. CDR1 and CDR2 from the germline V gene are PRHDT and FYEKMQ (reference sequence). The CDR3 region is CASSSPLAGGDDTQYF. CDR3 nucleotide sequence: TGTGCCAGCAGCTCCCCCTTAGCGGGGGGGGATGATACGCAGTATTTT.

The chain joins TRBV24-1 to TRBJ2-5, with D possibly TRBD2 on 5 matching bases. Trimming removed 2 bases at V and 0 bases at J, with 15 bases between. Per germline, CDR1 KGHDR and CDR2 SFDVKD. This CDR3 is 17 amino acids long. The CDR3 loop is CATSDSGGGPNQETQYF. In nucleotides, the CDR3 is TGTGCCACCAGTGATTCGGGTGGAGGACCGAACCAAGAGACCCAGTACTTC.

This sequence joins TRBV28 and TRBJ2-1; possibly TRBD2 for D (5 bases). This CDR3 has 14 amino acids. Germline V lookup: CDR1 MDHEN, CDR2 SYDVKM. Trimming pared 8 bases from V and 3 bases from J, leaving 14 bases between. The DNA of the CDR3 is TGTGCCAGCGTGTCGGAGGTGGGCTACAATGAGCAGTTCTTC. It specifies CASVSEVGYNEQFF.

V and J are TRBV20-1 and TRBJ1-2; D might be TRBD1 (6 bases). V gave up 0 bases and J gave up 6 bases, with 11 bases separating them. The CDR3 is 13 residues long. CDR1 is DFQATT and CDR2 is SNEGSKA in the germline V gene (reference sequence). CDR3 region: CSARDDRINGYTF. CDR3 DNA: TGCAGTGCTAGAGATGACAGGATCAATGGCTACACCTTC.

This clonotype was seen many times. V usage is TRBV6-5 and J usage is TRBJ2-1; D may match TRBD1 or TRBD2 (5 bases each). The DNA end favors TRBJ2-7, so the J call may be wrong. This CDR3 has 13 residues. The germline V gene has CDR1 MNHEY and CDR2 SVGAGI. The CDR3 loop reads CASSYSGGGEQYF. In nucleotides, the CDR3 is TGTGCCAGCAGTTACTCTGGGGGTGGGGAGCAGTACTTC.

The chain employs TRBV9 and TRBJ2-7; TRBD1 aligns across 7 bases. The end of the DNA aligns better with TRBJ2-5, so the J call may be wrong. Germline V lookup: CDR1 SGDLS, CDR2 YYNGEE. CDR3 size: 14 residues. This CDR3 is CASSGETGRETQYF. CDR3 DNA sequence: TGTGCCAGCAGCGGAGAGACAGGGCGAGAGACCCAGTACTTC.